This TCR beta chain was sequenced during a study of cytomegalovirus exposure and HLA in healthy donors. The PCR had 60 Vbeta and 13 Jbeta primers. The data were produced by immunoSEQ multiplex PCR, yet TCRdb's version contains in-frame clones alone and is incomplete. The repertoire consists of nearly 65,000 clones, with almost 75% occurring once and the leading ten covering about 5.5%. Material: PBMCs. The TCR was taken from a man in his fifties in good health and CMV-seronegative.

CDR3 residues: CASSPQVGSYEQYF. Written as DNA, the CDR3 is TGTGCCAGCAGCCCGCAGGTGGGCTCCTACGAGCAGTACTTC. The chain employs TRBV7-2 and TRBJ2-7; D is uncertain. CDR3 length equals 14 residues. Deletions cut 5 bases from V and 0 bases from J, with 11 bases between. Germline V gives CDR1 SGHTA, CDR2 FQGNSA.